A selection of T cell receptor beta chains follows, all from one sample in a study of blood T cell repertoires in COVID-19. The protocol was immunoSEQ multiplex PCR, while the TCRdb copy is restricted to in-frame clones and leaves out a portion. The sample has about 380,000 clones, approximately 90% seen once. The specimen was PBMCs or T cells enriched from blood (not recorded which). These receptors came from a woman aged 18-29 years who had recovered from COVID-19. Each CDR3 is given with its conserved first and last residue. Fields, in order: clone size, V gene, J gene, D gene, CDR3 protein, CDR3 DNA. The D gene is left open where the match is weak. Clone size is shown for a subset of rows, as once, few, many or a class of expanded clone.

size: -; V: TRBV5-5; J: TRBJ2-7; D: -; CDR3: CASSLQDGYEQYF; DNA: TGTGCCAGCAGCTTACAGGACGGCTACGAGCAGTACTTC
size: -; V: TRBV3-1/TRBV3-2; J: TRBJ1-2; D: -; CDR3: CASSRGPRRDGYTF; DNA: TGTGCCAGCAGCCGAGGTCCAAGGAGGGATGGCTACACCTTC
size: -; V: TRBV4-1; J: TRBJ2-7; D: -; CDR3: CASSPGASPREQYF; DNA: TGCGCCAGCAGCCCAGGGGCCTCCCCGAGAGAGCAGTACTTC
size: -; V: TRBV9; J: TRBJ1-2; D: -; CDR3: CASLGGHSYGYTF; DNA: TGTGCCAGCTTGGGAGGGCACAGCTATGGCTACACCTTC
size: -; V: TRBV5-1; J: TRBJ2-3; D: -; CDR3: CASSLEQGTDTQYF; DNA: TGCGCCAGCAGCTTGGAGCAAGGCACAGATACGCAGTATTTT
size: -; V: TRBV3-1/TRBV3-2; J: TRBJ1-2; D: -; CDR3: CASSQDRFNYGYTF; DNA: TGTGCCAGCAGCCAAGACAGGTTTAACTATGGCTACACCTTC
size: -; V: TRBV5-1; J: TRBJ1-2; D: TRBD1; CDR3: CASTLDRVTYGYTF; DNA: TGCGCCAGCACCCTGGACAGGGTGACCTATGGCTACACCTTC
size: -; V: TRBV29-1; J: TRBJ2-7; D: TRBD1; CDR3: CSAGTADYYEQYF; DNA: TGCAGCGCCGGGACAGCCGATTACTACGAGCAGTACTTC
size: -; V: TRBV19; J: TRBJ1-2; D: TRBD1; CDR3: CASSIPLRGDSYTF; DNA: TGTGCCAGTAGTATACCGCTCAGGGGGGACTCCTACACCTTC
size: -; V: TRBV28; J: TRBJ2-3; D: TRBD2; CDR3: CASRIHLAGVSDTQYF; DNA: TGTGCCAGCAGGATCCATCTAGCGGGGGTTTCAGATACGCAGTATTTT
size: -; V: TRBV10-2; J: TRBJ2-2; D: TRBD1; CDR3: CASRDRALNTGELFF; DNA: TGCGCCAGCCGGGACAGAGCCTTGAACACCGGGGAGCTGTTTTTT
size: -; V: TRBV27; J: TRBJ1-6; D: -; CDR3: CASNTGGFHSYNSPLHF; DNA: TGTGCCAGCAACACCGGCGGGTTTCACTCCTATAATTCACCCCTCCACTTT
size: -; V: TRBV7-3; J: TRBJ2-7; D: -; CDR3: CASSPLDSPYEQYF; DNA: TGTGCCAGCAGCCCCCTCGACAGCCCCTACGAGCAGTACTTC
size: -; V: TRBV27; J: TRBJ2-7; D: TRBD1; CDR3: CASSFRLDRSYEQYF; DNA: TGTGCCAGCAGTTTTAGATTGGACAGGTCCTACGAGCAGTACTTC
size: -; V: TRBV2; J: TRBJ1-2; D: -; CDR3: CASSERGHSYGYTF; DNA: TGTGCCAGCAGTGAAAGGGGTCACAGTTATGGCTACACCTTC
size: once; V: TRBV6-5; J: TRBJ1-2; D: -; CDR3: CASSLGGRNPYGYTF; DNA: TGTGCCAGCAGTTTAGGGGGAAGGAATCCCTATGGCTACACCTTC
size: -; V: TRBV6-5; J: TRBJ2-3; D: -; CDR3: CASSYLASETDTQYF; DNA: TGTGCCAGCAGTTACCTGGCTAGTGAGACAGATACGCAGTATTTT
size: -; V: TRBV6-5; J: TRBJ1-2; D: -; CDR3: CASRPLRGYGYTF; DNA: TGTGCCAGCAGGCCGCTGCGGGGCTATGGCTACACCTTC
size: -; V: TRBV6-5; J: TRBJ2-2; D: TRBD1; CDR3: CASSYRTGPNTGELFF; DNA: TGTGCCAGCAGTTACAGGACAGGGCCGAACACCGGGGAGCTGTTTTTT
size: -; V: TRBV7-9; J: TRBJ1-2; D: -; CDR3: CASSLGAAQGYGYTF; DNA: TGTGCCAGCAGCTTAGGGGCAGCCCAAGGATATGGCTACACCTTC
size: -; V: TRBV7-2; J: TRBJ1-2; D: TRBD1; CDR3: CASSLRQGPGYTF; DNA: TGTGCCAGCAGCTTAAGACAGGGACCTGGCTACACCTTC